One sample yielded the 10 T cell receptor beta chains listed below, sequenced in a study of blood T cell repertoires in COVID-19. Some clones are missing from TCRdb's copy, which holds only in-frame ones; the method was immunoSEQ multiplex PCR. This table holds around 87,000 clones, about nine tenths found once. Sequencing was carried out using peripheral blood. The origin of the receptors is a human donor with active COVID-19. The donor label of this sample is uncertain.

The genes are TRBV10-3 and TRBJ2-3, with 7 bases lining up with TRBD1. Germline lookup yields CDR1 ENHRY and CDR2 SYGVKD. V lost 10 bases and J lost 2; bases outside the gene matches: 12. The CDR3 spans 15 residues. CDR3 amino acids: CATGHRGEATDTQYF. CDR3 DNA: TGTGCCACGGGACACAGGGGAGAGGCCACAGATACGCAGTATTTT.

This clone showed up just a few times. The chain links TRBV7-9 to TRBJ1-1, with D hard to call. Per the germline V gene, CDR1 is SEHNR and CDR2 is FQNEAQ (reference sequence). V was trimmed by 2 bases and J by 3 bases, leaving 10 bases between them. CDR3 length equals 14 residues. The DNA of the CDR3 is TGTGCCAGCAGCTTAACGAGGGTCCACACTGAAGCTTTCTTT. This translates into CASSLTRVHTEAFF.

V is TRBV28 and J is TRBJ2-7; tentative D call: TRBD1 (5 bases). The CDR3 covers 12 residues. V gave up 2 bases and J gave up 3 bases, with 5 bases separating them. In germline, CDR1 is MDHEN, CDR2 SYDVKM. The chain's CDR3 is CASSLQGYEQYF. In DNA form, the CDR3 reads TGTGCCAGCAGTTTACAGGGCTACGAGCAGTACTTC.

The V call is TRBV19, the J call TRBJ2-6, with 8 positions matching TRBD1. V lost 6 bases and J lost 1; bases outside the gene matches: 8. Per germline, CDR1 LNHDA and CDR2 SQIVND (reference sequence). The CDR3 covers 17 residues. DNA of the CDR3: TGTGCCAGTAGGATCGACGGGACAGGTTCTGGGGCCAACGTCCTGACTTTC. This codes for CASRIDGTGSGANVLTF.

V usage is TRBV4-3 and J usage is TRBJ2-7; D remains ambiguous. Trimming cost V 3 bases and J 4 bases, with 10 bases left between them. CDR3 length equals 13 residues. CDR1 and CDR2 from the germline V gene are LGHNA and YSLEER. CDR3 DNA: TGCGCCAGCAGCCAGGTGAGGAGTTACGAGCAGTACTTC. Amino acid sequence: CASSQVRSYEQYF.

The V call is TRBV4-3, the J call TRBJ1-6; D may be TRBD1 (5 bases). V dropped 1 base and J dropped 9 bases, with 13 bases sitting between them. Looked up from germline, CDR1 is LGHNA and CDR2 is YSLEER. This CDR3 has 15 amino acids. The CDR3 is CASSQGRDSSSPLHF. In DNA, the CDR3 is TGCGCCAGCAGCCAAGGGCGTGACAGCAGTTCACCCCTCCACTTT.

This sequence joins TRBV27 and TRBJ2-3; no definite D call. Germline V gene sequence: CDR1 MNHEY, CDR2 SMNVEV (reference sequence). Trimming took off 2 bases at V and 1 base at J, with 4 bases between the two ends. The CDR3 sequence is 13 residues long. CDR3 nucleotides: TGTGCCAGCAGTTTAACTGGCACAGATACGCAGTATTTT. Amino acid sequence: CASSLTGTDTQYF.

The V call is TRBV29-1, the J call TRBJ1-2; D not certain. V lost 4 bases to trimming and J lost 5 bases, with 11 bases between them. In germline, CDR1 is SQVTM, CDR2 ANQGSEA. This CDR3 is built from 12 residues. The CDR3 spells CSVVPQNYGYTF. The CDR3 nucleotides read TGCAGCGTTGTACCACAGAATTATGGCTACACCTTC. The variable domain in full, completed from reference TRBV29-1 and TRBJ1-2, reads SAVISQKPSRDICQRGTSLTIQCQVDSQVTMMFWYRQQPGQSLTLIATANQGSEATYESGFVIDKFPISRPNLTFSTLTVSNMSPEDSSIYLCSVVPQNYGYTFGSGTRLTVV.

This rearrangement joins TRBV28 to TRBJ2-2; D is unresolved. There are 16 residues in the CDR3. V gave up 1 base and J gave up 0 bases, with 9 bases separating them. The germline CDR1 and CDR2 sequences are MDHEN and SYDVKM. CDR3 amino acids: CASSLLSTANTGELFF. The DNA of the CDR3 is TGTGCCAGCAGTTTATTAAGCACAGCGAACACCGGGGAGCTGTTTTTT. Full variable domain (missing parts from reference TRBV28 and TRBJ2-2): DVKVTQSSRYLVKRTGEKVFLECVQDMDHENMFWYRQDPGLGLRLIYFSYDVKMKEKGDIPEGYSVSREKKERFSLILESASTNQTSMYLCASSLLSTANTGELFFGEGSRLTVL.

The rearrangement uses TRBV6-2 or TRBV6-3 and TRBJ2-3; 11 nucleotides align to TRBD2. The CDR3 loop spans 19 amino acids. From germline, CDR1 is MNHEY and CDR2 SVGEGT. The V and J ends lost 3 bases and 1 base, in that order; junction bases with no gene match: 12. CDR3 nucleotide sequence: TGTGCCAGCAGTTATTCCACTAGCGGGGGTGCTCTAGGCACAGATACGCAGTATTTT. This encodes CASSYSTSGGALGTDTQYF.